The TCR beta chain under discussion was sequenced for a study of PD-1 blockade in classical Hodgkin lymphoma. The data were produced by immunoSEQ multiplex PCR, yet TCRdb's version contains in-frame clones alone and is incomplete. The table records fewer than 100,000 clones, more than 85% of them present only once. This CDR3 region has 16 residues. Germline V CDR1 and CDR2: SNHLY, FYNNEI. Trimming at V came to 9 bases and at J to 5 bases, leaving 17 bases not matched to a gene. The time point: cycle 4 day 1 (C4D1), after more than 5 weeks of nivolumab. Exposure to brentuximab vedotin varied, and each patient had relapsed following autologous stem cell transplantation.

Source: peripheral blood mononuclear cells (PBMCs), taken before the fourth cycle of nivolumab. The sequence derives from a human donor with classical Hodgkin lymphoma. The gene calls are TRBV2 and TRBJ2-3, with 7 nucleotides matching TRBD2. The CDR3 DNA reads TGTGCCAGTCCGGGACTAACAACTATTAGGGGAGATACGCAGTATTTT. Its translation: CASPGLTTIRGDTQYF.